A single sample is the source of the 10 T cell receptor beta chains below, sequenced in a study of blood T cell repertoires in COVID-19. Sequenced by immunoSEQ multiplex PCR; TCRdb stores in-frame clones only, minus some. The data contain about 200,000 clones, 80% to 90% of them singletons. The specimen sequenced was peripheral blood. These receptors all come from a man aged 55 to 70 who had recovered from COVID-19.

The gene calls are TRBV9 and TRBJ2-7, with D possibly TRBD2 on 5 matching bases. V was clipped by 2 bases and J by 7 bases, with 13 bases between them. This CDR3 is 13 amino acids long. Germline CDR1 and CDR2: SGDLS and YYNGEE. This CDR3 is CASSVLSSGEQYF. The CDR3 region has the DNA TGTGCCAGCAGCGTCTTATCGTCGGGGGAGCAGTACTTC.

This clone was seen a handful of times. J is TRBJ2-1 and V is TRBV28; the D gene is possibly TRBD1 (6 bases). Deletions cut 5 bases from V and 0 bases from J, with 11 bases between. This CDR3 has 15 amino acids. The germline V gene has CDR1 MDHEN and CDR2 SYDVKM. CDR3 loop: CASSDQTGSYNEQFF. CDR3 nucleotides: TGTGCCAGCAGTGACCAGACAGGCTCCTACAATGAGCAGTTCTTC.

This chain links TRBV29-1 with TRBJ2-3; 10 bases line up with TRBD2. CDR1 SQVTM and CDR2 ANQGSEA come from the germline V gene. CDR3 size: 14 residues. The CDR3 spells CSASGLAGTDTQYF. CDR3 bases: TGCAGTGCATCTGGACTAGCGGGCACAGATACGCAGTATTTT.

This rearrangement joins TRBV27 to TRBJ2-5; D perhaps matches TRBD1 (6 bases). The V and J ends lost 5 bases and 5 bases respectively, with 12 bases between them. Germline V lookup: CDR1 MNHEY, CDR2 SMNVEV (reference sequence). The CDR3 covers 13 residues. The CDR3, as DNA: TGTGCCAGCAGTAACAGGGTTTTGGAGACCCAGTACTTC. Encoded protein: CASSNRVLETQYF.

This chain uses TRBV15 with TRBJ2-6, with 9 bases aligning to TRBD1. This CDR3 contains 18 residues. The V and J ends lost 0 bases and 1 base, in that order; junction bases with no gene match: 4. CDR1 and CDR2 from the germline V gene are LNHNV and YYDKDF (reference sequence). As DNA, the CDR3 is TGTGCCACCAGCAGAGAGTACGGGACAGGGTCTGGGGCCAACGTCCTGACTTTC. Translation gives CATSREYGTGSGANVLTF.

The chain's CDR3 is CASSSPGQGAETQYF. The CDR3 coding sequence is TGTGCCAGCTCCTCGCCGGGACAGGGGGCCGAGACCCAGTACTTC. The chain joins TRBV28 to TRBJ2-5; 12 bases fit TRBD1. With 8 bases clipped from V and 5 bases from J, the junction kept 9 bases outside the gene matches. CDR1 MDHEN and CDR2 SYDVKM come from the germline V gene. The CDR3 consists of 15 residues. Together with reference TRBV28 and TRBJ2-5, the CDR3 gives the full variable domain: DVKVTQSSRYLVKRTGEKVFLECVQDMDHENMFWYRQDPGLGLRLIYFSYDVKMKEKGDIPEGYSVSREKKERFSLILESASTNQTSMYLCASSSPGQGAETQYFGPGTRLLVL.

The chain recombines TRBV14 with TRBJ2-5; TRBD2 matches 10 bases. The CDR3 has 17 residues. The V segment lost 4 bases and the J segment 1 base; nucleotides outside the gene matches: 9. From germline, CDR1 is SGHDN and CDR2 FVKESK. The CDR3 reads CASSPSLAGAFQETQYF. In nucleotides, the CDR3 is TGTGCCAGCAGCCCATCCCTAGCGGGGGCCTTCCAAGAGACCCAGTACTTC.

The rearrangement joins TRBV5-4 to TRBJ1-2; D is undetermined. V was shortened by 0 bases and J by 2 bases, with 14 bases between the two germline ends. CDR1 is SGHNT and CDR2 is YYREEE in the germline V gene (reference sequence). This CDR3 spans 16 amino acids. CDR3 coding DNA: TGTGCCAGCAGCTTGGCGCCCGCCGGGTCCAACTATGGCTACACCTTC. Its protein product is CASSLAPAGSNYGYTF.

CDR3 sequence reads: CASSVAPGRAAEAFF. The CDR3, as DNA: TGTGCCAGCAGCGTAGCTCCGGGGAGGGCGGCTGAAGCTTTCTTT. V is TRBV9 and J is TRBJ1-1; D not resolved. Germline V lookup: CDR1 SGDLS, CDR2 YYNGEE. This CDR3 is built from 15 residues. Deletions cut 0 bases from V and 6 bases from J, with 15 bases between.

The gene calls are TRBV5-1 and TRBJ2-7; TRBD1 aligns across 8 bases. Germline V gene data show CDR1 as SGHRS and CDR2 as YFSETQ. CDR3 length equals 12 residues. Trimming cost V 2 bases and J 7 bases; bases outside gene matches: 2. The CDR3 nucleotides are TGCGCCAGCAGCTTCCGGGACAGGGAGCAGTACTTC. Protein: CASSFRDREQYF.